This TCR beta chain emerged from a study of blood T cell repertoires in COVID-19. Whole-study context: Samples representing acute and convalescent COVID-19 were sourced from the United States, Italy and Spain. The analysed material was cDNA or gDNA that came from T cells, B-cell-depleted T cells, or PBMCs.

In the original workflow: Researchers report that nucleated cell counts were estimated from reference gene primer amplification. The table came from immunoSEQ multiplex PCR; TCRdb's copy has only in-frame clones and leaves some out. The V and J calls and the clone size are those of that table, but D and trimming were determined from the DNA. The data hold about 110,000 clones, with about 90% observed a single time. Germline CDR1 LNHDA, CDR2 SQIVND (reference sequence). V lost 0 bases and J 1 base, leaving 9 bases between the germline ends. CDR3 length: 16 residues. This clone showed up just once. The sequenced sample was peripheral blood. This receptor was obtained from a human donor in a cohort sampled during active COVID-19. This sequence joins TRBV19 and TRBJ2-2; D is unclear. The CDR3 sequence: CASSIDTYLNTGELFF. CDR3 bases: TGTGCCAGTAGTATAGATACTTATCTGAACACCGGGGAGCTGTTTTTT.